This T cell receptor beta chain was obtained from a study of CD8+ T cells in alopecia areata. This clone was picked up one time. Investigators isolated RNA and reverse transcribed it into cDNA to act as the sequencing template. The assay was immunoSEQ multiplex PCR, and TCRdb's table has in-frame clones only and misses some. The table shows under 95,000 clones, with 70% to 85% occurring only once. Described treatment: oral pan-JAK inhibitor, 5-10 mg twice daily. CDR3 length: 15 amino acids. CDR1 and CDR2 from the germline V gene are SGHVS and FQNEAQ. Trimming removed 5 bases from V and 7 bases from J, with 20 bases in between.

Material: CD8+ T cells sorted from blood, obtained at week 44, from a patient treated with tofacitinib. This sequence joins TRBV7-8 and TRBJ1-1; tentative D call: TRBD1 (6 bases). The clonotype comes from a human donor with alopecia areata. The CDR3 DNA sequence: TGTGCCAGCAGCATAAGGGGACCACAGGGCAATGAAGCTTTCTTT. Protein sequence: CASSIRGPQGNEAFF.